The rows below give T cell receptor beta chains drawn from one sample of a study of T cell clones after liver transplantation. Profiled with immunoSEQ multiplex PCR; TCRdb holds only in-frame clones, not every one. The sample includes 70,000 to 95,000 clones, over 65% seen only once; the top ten take roughly 2.8%. Sequencing was performed on CD4+ T cells from blood, taken at the 22-month timepoint. These receptors were obtained from a human patient who received a liver transplant. Some T cells may be the graft donor's. Each CDR3 is given with its conserved first and last residue. The order of the fields is V gene, J gene, D gene, clone size, CDR3 DNA, CDR3 protein. D genes are given only for firm matches. Only part of the rows carry a size: once, few, many, or a class if the clone is expanded.

TRBV7-3	TRBJ1-2	TRBD1	.	TGTGCCAGCAGCTTAAGGACAGGGGATGGCTACACCTTC	CASSLRTGDGYTF
TRBV10-3	TRBJ1-1	TRBD1	.	TGTGCCATCAGTCGTAAACAGGGGCCGAACACTGAAGCTTTCTTT	CAISRKQGPNTEAFF
TRBV4-2	TRBJ2-1	.	.	TGTGCCAGCAGCCAAAGGGAGGTATCACTATCCTACAATGAGCAGTTCTTC	CASSQREVSLSYNEQFF
TRBV29-1	TRBJ2-3	TRBD2	.	TGCAGCGCCCGGACTAGCGGGGGGAGCACAGATACGCAGTATTTT	CSARTSGGSTDTQYF
TRBV9	TRBJ2-4	.	.	TGTGCCAGCAGCAATGGCGGTCAGGGCGGCATTCAGTACTTC	CASSNGGQGGIQYF
TRBV10-3	TRBJ2-7	TRBD2	.	TGTGCCATCAGTGAATTTGGAGGGACTAGCGGGAGCGAGCAGTACTTC	CAISEFGGTSGSEQYF
TRBV28	TRBJ2-7	.	.	TGTGCCAGCATGAGAACAGGGCCAAGCTACGAGCAGTACTTC	CASMRTGPSYEQYF
TRBV6-1	TRBJ2-2	TRBD1	.	TGTGCCAGCAGTCCGAGGACAGGGTCAGCCGGGGAGCTGTTTTTT	CASSPRTGSAGELFF
TRBV29-1	TRBJ1-4	.	.	TGCAGCGTTGAACGTTCCAGGGATGGAAAACTGTTTTTT	CSVERSRDGKLFF
TRBV28	TRBJ2-3	.	.	TGTGCCAGCAGTTTCGGGGATAGCACAGATACGCAGTATTTT	CASSFGDSTDTQYF
TRBV29-1	TRBJ1-2	.	few	TGCAGCGTTCTGGTCAATTATGGCTACACCTTC	CSVLVNYGYTF
TRBV30	TRBJ2-1	.	.	TGTGCCTGGAGTCCATTCGAGCGGAAATTATACAATGAGCAGTTCTTC	CAWSPFERKLYNEQFF
TRBV6-5	TRBJ1-2	.	.	TGTGCCAGCAGTTACGGTGGGGGGAGTACTAACTATGGCTACACCTTC	CASSYGGGSTNYGYTF
TRBV28	TRBJ2-7	TRBD2	.	TGTGCCAGCGACCTAGCGGGAGTAGCCGCGTCCTACGAGCAGTACTTC	CASDLAGVAASYEQYF
TRBV12-5	TRBJ2-1	.	.	TGTGCTAGTGGTTTGGGGCTAGGGGCGAACCCGCCGGGTGAGCAGTTCTTC	CASGLGLGANPPGEQFF
TRBV14	TRBJ2-7	.	.	TGTGCCAGCAGTTCCCTCGGGGGAGGCGAGCAGTACTTC	CASSSLGGGEQYF
TRBV29-1	TRBJ2-5	.	.	TGCAGCGTTTCACGGGGCCAAGAGACCCAGTACTTC	CSVSRGQETQYF
TRBV9	TRBJ1-2	TRBD1	.	TGTGCCAGCAGCGCGTCCGGGACAGGGGGCCCCTATGGCTACACCTTC	CASSASGTGGPYGYTF
TRBV9	TRBJ2-1	.	.	TGTGCCAGCAGCCAGGAACCCAGACGTCACAATGAGCAGTTCTTC	CASSQEPRRHNEQFF
TRBV30	TRBJ2-7	.	.	TGTGCCTGGAGCGCGACTAGACTACCGAAATCCTACGAGCAGTACTTC	CAWSATRLPKSYEQYF
TRBV19	TRBJ2-1	TRBD1	.	TGTGCCAGTAGTGACCAGGGGGTGGTCAATGAGCAGTTCTTC	CASSDQGVVNEQFF
TRBV5-1	TRBJ2-5	TRBD1	.	TGCGCCAGCAGCTTGGCGGGAATGGGCAGGGGGGAGACCCAGTACTTC	CASSLAGMGRGETQYF
TRBV11-3	TRBJ2-3	.	.	TGTGCCAGCAGCTTAGACGGGATGGGGGAAGATACGCAGTATTTT	CASSLDGMGEDTQYF
TRBV18	TRBJ2-1	TRBD2	.	TGTGCCAGCTCATCGCTAAGCGGGACGGGGTCCAGCTCCTACAATGAGCAGTTCTTC	CASSSLSGTGSSSYNEQFF
TRBV20-1	TRBJ2-1	.	.	TGCAGTGCTAGTTGGGGATATGAGCAGTTCTTC	CSASWGYEQFF
TRBV12-5	TRBJ2-1	.	.	TGTGCTAGTGGTTTGGTACTAGGGGGCTACAATGAGCAGTTCTTC	CASGLVLGGYNEQFF
TRBV28	TRBJ1-2	.	.	TGTGCCAGCAGTTTATACCCCGTCCGTACAAACTATGGCTACACCTTC	CASSLYPVRTNYGYTF
TRBV9	TRBJ2-2	.	.	TGTGCCAGCAGCGTAGCCCTGAACACCGGGGAGCTGTTTTTT	CASSVALNTGELFF
TRBV5-6	TRBJ2-1	.	few	TGTGCCAGCAGCTTGTACGCGGGGGCTACCTACAATGAGCAGTTCTTC	CASSLYAGATYNEQFF
TRBV5-1	TRBJ1-5	TRBD1	once	TGCGCCAGCAGCTCAGGGACAGGGAATCAGCCCCAGCATTTT	CASSSGTGNQPQHF
TRBV28	TRBJ2-1	.	.	TGTGCCAGCAGTTCTTACTGGGGGCAGTTCTTC	CASSSYWGQFF
TRBV11-2	TRBJ2-1	TRBD1	.	TGTGCCAGCAGCTCCCCCGGGACAGGGTCGGGTGAGCAGTTCTTC	CASSSPGTGSGEQFF
TRBV11-3	TRBJ2-3	.	.	TGTGCCAGCAGCTTAGGGGGGGCAGATACGCAGTATTTT	CASSLGGADTQYF
TRBV4-1	TRBJ2-3	TRBD2	.	TGCGCCAGCAGCCAAGATAGGGGAAGCGGGGGGGCCTGGTCAGATACGCAGTATTTT	CASSQDRGSGGAWSDTQYF
TRBV19	TRBJ1-5	TRBD1	.	TGTGCCAGTAGTATCGTTGACAGGGTGGCCCAGCCCCAGCATTTT	CASSIVDRVAQPQHF
TRBV2	TRBJ2-7	TRBD2	once	TGTGCCAGCAGTGAAGGGGGCGGGAGTAAGCAGTACTTC	CASSEGGGSKQYF
TRBV29-1	TRBJ1-2	.	.	TGCAGCGTTACACCTGCGGGTTCCGCTAACTATGGCTACACCTTC	CSVTPAGSANYGYTF
TRBV19	TRBJ1-5	.	.	TGTGCCAGTAGTATACCGCCCATTGGGGGGCAGCCCCAGCATTTT	CASSIPPIGGQPQHF
TRBV7-2	TRBJ2-5	TRBD2	.	TGTGCCAGCAGCTTACGACGGCTAGCGGTACAAGAGACCCAGTACTTC	CASSLRRLAVQETQYF
TRBV12-1	TRBJ2-1	.	few	TGTGCCAGCAGCTTTCGCGATGAGCAGTTCTTC	CASSFRDEQFF
TRBV4-1	TRBJ1-5	.	few	TGCGCCAGCAGCCAAGATCCGGGGGGGCAGTGGCCCCAGCATTTT	CASSQDPGGQWPQHF
TRBV7-8	TRBJ2-1	.	.	TGTGCCAGCAGCGACCAGGGATACAATGAGCAGTTCTTC	CASSDQGYNEQFF
TRBV6-6	TRBJ2-1	.	.	TGTGCCAGCAGTTACCGGGACAAATACAATGAGCAGTTCTTC	CASSYRDKYNEQFF
TRBV6-6	TRBJ1-1	.	.	TGTGCCAGCAGTAAAGACAAGAACACTGAAGCTTTCTTT	CASSKDKNTEAFF
TRBV25-1	TRBJ2-3	TRBD1	.	TGTGCCGCAGGGGACAGATACACAGATACGCAGTATTTT	CAAGDRYTDTQYF
TRBV4-3	TRBJ2-1	TRBD2	.	TGCGCCAGCAGCCAAGAACGAGGGCTAGCGGGGGACAATGAGCAGTTCTTC	CASSQERGLAGDNEQFF
TRBV7-2	TRBJ2-1	.	.	TGTGCCAGCGGATCGGGTAGGGTTCGGTTCTTC	CASGSGRVRFF
TRBV15	TRBJ2-1	.	.	TGTGCCACCAGCAGAGATTTGGGGAATGAGCAGTTCTTC	CATSRDLGNEQFF
TRBV6-5	TRBJ1-2	TRBD1	.	TGTGCCAGCAGTCGTCGGACAGGGACTGGCTACACCTTC	CASSRRTGTGYTF
TRBV5-1	TRBJ1-1	.	.	TGCGCCAGCAGCTTGGCCCCCGGCTGGAGACAGGATGTCCCTGAAGCTTTCTTT	CASSLAPGWRQDVPEAFF
TRBV4-2	TRBJ2-7	.	.	TGTGCCAGCAGCCAAGGGACACGGCCATCCTACGAGCAGTACTTC	CASSQGTRPSYEQYF
TRBV30	TRBJ2-7	TRBD1	.	TGTGCCTCCCTGCGGGACAGGGGTGGGGAGCAGTACTTC	CASLRDRGGEQYF
TRBV5-1	TRBJ1-2	.	.	TGCGCCAGCAGCTTTCTTCCGGGGGATCACCGGGGCTACACCTTC	CASSFLPGDHRGYTF
TRBV11-2	TRBJ2-2	TRBD2	.	TGTGCCAGCAGCCGGACTAGCGGGAGTTTAGGCACCGGGGAGCTGTTTTTT	CASSRTSGSLGTGELFF
TRBV15	TRBJ1-3	.	.	TGTGCCACCAGCAGAGGAGGGGCCGGAAACACCATATATTTT	CATSRGGAGNTIYF
TRBV4-3	TRBJ2-3	TRBD2	.	TGCGCCAGCAGCGAGGAGAGAGCGGGGCTCTCTAGCACAGATACGCAGTATTTT	CASSEERAGLSSTDTQYF
TRBV7-2	TRBJ2-7	TRBD2	.	TGTGCCAGCAGCCTGGGACTAGCGGGAGGCCCGATCACTTTC	CASSLGLAGGPITF
TRBV9	TRBJ2-3	TRBD2	.	TGTGCCAGCAGCGCAAGACTAGCGGGAGAGGCGCAGTATTTT	CASSARLAGEAQYF
TRBV6-6	TRBJ2-3	.	.	TGTGCCAGCAGTTACTTCCCGACGGGAGCTACAGATACGCAGTATTTT	CASSYFPTGATDTQYF